Following are 8 T cell receptor beta chains from one sample sequenced in a study of post-analysis software for immune sequencing data. Broader study findings: A few TRBV segments occurring more often in patients than controls included TRBV5-6, TRBV5-1 and TRBV20-1.

Antigens for these TCRs are unknown. Presence of unique molecular identifiers characterized the TCR beta cDNA libraries. From the PCR reads, TCRdb called clonotypes with MiXCR, one entry per CDR3 protein. Among 150,000 to 200,000 distinct CDR3 sequences listed, about 32% were seen once. What was sequenced was blood. The receptors originated from a girl between 10 and 17 years old with multiple sclerosis.

In regard to this clonotype: One junction end does not reproduce the germline sequence, and a read error may be involved. V gene TRBV28 combines with J gene TRBJ2-6; D might be TRBD1 (6 bases). This CDR3 region has 14 residues. Germline CDR1 reads MDHEN; CDR2 reads SYDVKM. CDR3 bases: TGTGCCAGCAGTTTGGGGGCTGGGGCCAGCGTCCTGACTTTC. Translation gives CASSLGAGASVLTF.

This clonotype was counted a few times. The rearrangement links TRBV7-8 to TRBJ1-1; TRBD1 is a possible D gene (5 bases). Germline CDR1 SGHVS, CDR2 FQNEAQ. The V end was cut by 5 bases, the J end by 3 bases, with 13 bases between. The CDR3 is made up of 14 amino acids. CDR3: CASSPRTGYTEAFF. The CDR3 coding sequence is TGTGCCAGCAGCCCCCGTACAGGCTACACTGAAGCTTTCTTT.

Many counts were recorded for this clonotype. The V call is TRBV7-9, the J call TRBJ2-5; 9 positions match TRBD2. V gave up 3 bases and J gave up 3 bases; unmatched junction bases: 8. This CDR3 comprises 16 residues. Germline V gene sequence: CDR1 SEHNR, CDR2 FQNEAQ (reference sequence). In DNA, the CDR3 is TGTGCCAGCAGCTTCCTCCCGCGGGAGGGGGAAGAGACCCAGTACTTC. Its translation: CASSFLPREGEETQYF. The entire variable domain, with the rest obtained from reference TRBV7-9 and TRBJ2-5, is as follows: DTGVSQNPRHKITKRGQNVTFRCDPISEHNRLYWYRQTLGQGPEFLTYFQNEAQLEKSRLLSDRFSAERPKGSFSTLEIQRTEQGDSAMYLCASSFLPREGEETQYFGPGTRLLVL.

This clonotype was counted many times. The chain links TRBV5-1 to TRBJ2-1; 10 positions agree with TRBD1. The J segment lost 6 bases and the V segment lost 6 bases, leaving 3 bases of the junction unmatched. The CDR3 covers 13 residues. Germline V lookup: CDR1 SGHRS, CDR2 YFSETQ. In DNA form, the CDR3 reads TGCGCCAGCAAGGGACAGGGGCTCAATGAGCAGTTCTTC. Its protein product is CASKGQGLNEQFF.

On this clonotype: This may be a read error: a much more frequent sequence differs by one nucleotide. This chain joins TRBV9 and TRBJ2-5, with TRBD2 matching over 7 bases. This CDR3 contains 15 residues. CDR1 is SGDLS, CDR2 YYNGEE, per germline. The V and J ends lost 0 bases and 11 bases, in that order; junction bases with no gene match: 13. CDR3 loop: CASSVGLAVSDEQYF. In nucleotides, the CDR3 is TGTGCCAGCAGCGTAGGGCTAGCGGTGAGCGATGAGCAGTACTTC.

This clonotype was detected ten times or more. V gene TRBV12-3 or TRBV12-4 combines with J gene TRBJ1-2, with no clear D. The CDR3 has 15 amino acids. The V end was cut by 2 bases, the J end by 3 bases, with 13 bases between. The CDR3 DNA follows: TGTGCCAGCAGTTTAAACCTTATGGCGGACTATGGCTACACCTTC. Protein product: CASSLNLMADYGYTF.

This clonotype was counted between two and nine times. The rearrangement links TRBV20-1 to TRBJ1-2; TRBD1 matches 9 bases. Trimming removed 1 base from V and 8 bases from J; junction bases left unmatched: 11. The germline V gene encodes CDR1 DFQATT and CDR2 SNEGSKA (reference sequence). The CDR3 spans 15 residues. CDR3 sequence: CSARAIQGARRGYTF. The CDR3 DNA is TGCAGTGCTAGAGCTATACAGGGGGCGAGGAGGGGCTACACCTTC.

This clonotype was recorded many times. The chain recombines TRBV28 with TRBJ2-3; the D is unclear. V lost 8 bases and J 0 bases, leaving 18 bases between the germline ends. The CDR3 spans 16 residues. The V gene's germline CDR1 is MDHEN and CDR2 SYDVKM. The CDR3 loop is CASGGPSGPSTDTQYF. The CDR3, as DNA: TGTGCCAGCGGTGGACCTTCGGGTCCTAGCACAGATACGCAGTATTTT.